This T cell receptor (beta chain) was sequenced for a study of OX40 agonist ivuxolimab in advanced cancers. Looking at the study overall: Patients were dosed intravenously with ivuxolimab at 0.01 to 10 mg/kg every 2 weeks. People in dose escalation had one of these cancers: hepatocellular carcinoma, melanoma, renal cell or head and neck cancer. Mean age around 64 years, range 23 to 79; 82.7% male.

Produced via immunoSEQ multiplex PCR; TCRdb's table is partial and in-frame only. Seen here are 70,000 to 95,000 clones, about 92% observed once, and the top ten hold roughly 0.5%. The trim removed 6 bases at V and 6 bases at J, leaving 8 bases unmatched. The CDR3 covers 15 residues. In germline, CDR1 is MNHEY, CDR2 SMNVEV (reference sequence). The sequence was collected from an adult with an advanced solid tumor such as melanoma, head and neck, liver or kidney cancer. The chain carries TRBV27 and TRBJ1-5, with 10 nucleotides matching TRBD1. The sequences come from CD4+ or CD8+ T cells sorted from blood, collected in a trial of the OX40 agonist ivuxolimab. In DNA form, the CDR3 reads TGTGCCAGCAGCCGAGAAGGACAGGGGGTTCAGCCCCAGCATTTT. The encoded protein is CASSREGQGVQPQHF.